This T cell receptor (beta chain) was observed in a study of blood T cell repertoires in COVID-19. Original methodology: Amplifying reference gene primers gave estimates of nucleated cell counts. Sequenced by immunoSEQ multiplex PCR; TCRdb stores in-frame clones only, minus some. V, J and clone size were drawn from that table, and D and trimming were deduced from the DNA. In the table there are more than 110,000 clones, approximately 87% of which are singletons. Trimming at V came to 4 bases and at J to 3 bases, leaving 2 bases not matched to a gene. The germline gives CDR1 KGHSH, CDR2 LQKENI. CDR3 length equals 14 residues.

The chain has TRBV18 and TRBJ2-5; 10 bases are shared with TRBD2. The origin of this receptor is a woman aged 40 to 50 with acute or convalescent COVID-19. Material for sequencing was peripheral blood. The CDR3 region is CASSQTSGEETQYF. CDR3 nucleotide sequence: TGTGCCAGCTCACAAACTAGCGGGGAAGAGACCCAGTACTTC.